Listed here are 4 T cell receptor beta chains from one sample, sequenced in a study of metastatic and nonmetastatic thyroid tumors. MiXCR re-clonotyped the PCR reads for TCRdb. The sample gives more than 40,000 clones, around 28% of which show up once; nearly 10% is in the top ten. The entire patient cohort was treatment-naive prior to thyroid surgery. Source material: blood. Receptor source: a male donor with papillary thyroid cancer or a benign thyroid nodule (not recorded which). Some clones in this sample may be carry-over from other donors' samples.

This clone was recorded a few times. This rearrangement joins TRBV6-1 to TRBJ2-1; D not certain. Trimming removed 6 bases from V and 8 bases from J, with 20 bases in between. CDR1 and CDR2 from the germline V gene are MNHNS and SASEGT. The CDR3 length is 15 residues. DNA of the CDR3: TGTGCCAGCAGAAGCGCTAGGGTGAGAGGCGATGAGCAGTTCTTC. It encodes CASRSARVRGDEQFF.

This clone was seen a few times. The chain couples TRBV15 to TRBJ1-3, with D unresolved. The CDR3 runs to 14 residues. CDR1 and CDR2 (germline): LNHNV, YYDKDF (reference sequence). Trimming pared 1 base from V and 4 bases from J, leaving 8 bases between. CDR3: CATSRAPVGNTIYF. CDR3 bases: TGTGCCACCAGCAGAGCCCCGGTAGGAAACACCATATATTTT.

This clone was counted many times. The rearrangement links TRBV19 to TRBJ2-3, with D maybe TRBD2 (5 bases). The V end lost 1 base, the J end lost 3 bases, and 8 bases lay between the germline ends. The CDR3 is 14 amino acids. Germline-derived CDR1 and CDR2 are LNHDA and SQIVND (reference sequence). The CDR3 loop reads CASSIAGSTDTQYF. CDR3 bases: TGTGCCAGTAGTATAGCGGGATCTACAGATACGCAGTATTTT.

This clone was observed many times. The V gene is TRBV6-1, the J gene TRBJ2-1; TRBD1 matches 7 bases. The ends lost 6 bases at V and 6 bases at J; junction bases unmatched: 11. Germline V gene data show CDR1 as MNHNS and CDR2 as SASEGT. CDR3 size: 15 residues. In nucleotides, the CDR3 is TGTGCCAGCAGGAAGACAGGGATGCGGCTCAATGAGCAGTTCTTC. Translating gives CASRKTGMRLNEQFF.